A single sample is the source of the 24 T cell receptor beta chains below, sequenced in a study of T cells in Graves' hyperthyroidism and ophthalmopathy. From RNA transcripts, TCR beta CDR3 regions were amplified. First-round RT-PCR of the TCR CDR3 relied on the HTBI primer set. TCRdb ran MiXCR on the multiplex PCR reads and lists one entry per CDR3 protein. Of under 300,000 distinct CDR3 sequences listed, approximately 13% were seen once; the top ten hold around 8%. Sequenced input: blood. The receptors were gathered from a woman aged 40 to 50 with Graves' hyperthyroidism.

This clonotype was recorded at least ten times. The chain combines TRBV30 with TRBJ2-3, with 9 positions matching TRBD2. Germline trimming cut 1 base from V and 0 bases from J; bases unmatched to any gene: 2. The CDR3 covers 15 residues. Germline V gives CDR1 GTSNPN, CDR2 SVGIG (reference sequence). CDR3 region: CAWSALAGSTDTQYF. CDR3 nucleotides: TGTGCCTGGAGTGCCCTAGCGGGAAGCACAGATACGCAGTATTTT.

This clonotype was detected once. The rearrangement links TRBV29-1 to TRBJ1-4; possible D gene TRBD1, 6 bases. The V gene lost 6 bases and the J gene lost 11 bases, with 16 bases spanning the gap. The CDR3 length is 12 residues. The germline V gene has CDR1 SQVTM and CDR2 ANQGSEA. CDR3 residues: CSVGGGGQKLFF. The CDR3 DNA reads as TGCAGCGTGGGGGGGGGGGGGCAGAAACTGTTTTTT.

The V call is TRBV2, the J call TRBJ2-1, with TRBD2 matching over 8 bases. Trimming took 4 bases from V and 8 from J; bases not matched to a gene: 13. The CDR3 is 16 residues long. Germline values: CDR1 SNHLY, CDR2 FYNNEI. The CDR3 nucleotides read TGTGCCAGCAGTGTGGGGCCCCAAGCGGGAGCCGATGAGCAGTTCTTC. As protein: CASSVGPQAGADEQFF.

There are a few counts of this clonotype. This rearrangement joins TRBV7-2 to TRBJ2-7; D may be TRBD1 (5 bases). The germline gives CDR1 SGHTA, CDR2 FQGNSA. The V gene lost 1 base and the J gene lost 6 bases, with 7 bases spanning the gap. The CDR3 is made up of 12 amino acids. The CDR3: CASSLGQSEQYF. CDR3 nucleotide sequence: TGTGCCAGCAGCTTAGGACAGAGCGAGCAGTACTTC. Filled out from reference TRBV7-2 and TRBJ2-7, the complete variable domain reads GAGVSQSPSNKVTEKGKDVELRCDPISGHTALYWYRQSLGQGLEFLIYFQGNSAPDKSGLPSDRFSAERTGGSVSTLTIQRTQQEDSAVYLCASSLGQSEQYFGPGTRLTVT.

At least ten counts were recorded for this clonotype. At one end the junction does not follow the germline gene, possibly because of a read error. This sequence joins TRBV20-1 and TRBJ2-7; no clear D gene. The germline V gene encodes CDR1 DFQATT and CDR2 SNEGSKA (reference sequence). The CDR3 totals 12 residues. The CDR3 DNA sequence: TGCAGCGCTACGTCGGACTCCTACGAGCAGTACTTC. It codes for CSATSDSYEQYF.

Ten or more counts support this clonotype. This rearrangement joins TRBV20-1 to TRBJ2-5; TRBD2 matches 8 bases. The CDR3 is 13 residues long. Germline V gives CDR1 DFQATT, CDR2 SNEGSKA (reference sequence). Losses at the gene ends were 2 bases for V and 5 bases for J; bases not matched to a gene: 4. The CDR3 protein is CSARPGLVETQYF. The CDR3 coding sequence is TGCAGTGCTAGACCGGGACTAGTGGAGACCCAGTACTTC.

This clonotype has at least ten counts. The chain combines TRBV6-2 or TRBV6-3 with TRBJ2-2, with TRBD1 identical over 8 bases. This CDR3 contains 14 residues. Germline V CDR1 and CDR2: MNHEY, SVGEGT. V shed 5 bases and J 8 bases; nucleotides not matched to a gene: 7. The CDR3 loop is CASSPQGASGELFF. CDR3 bases: TGTGCCAGCAGTCCCCAGGGGGCATCGGGGGAGCTGTTTTTT.

The chain combines TRBV5-1 with TRBJ2-3, with TRBD1 identical over 9 bases. This CDR3 region has 15 residues. Germline V gene sequence: CDR1 SGHRS, CDR2 YFSETQ. Losses at the gene ends were 4 bases for V and 11 bases for J; bases not matched to a gene: 14. The CDR3: CASSTRDRAGYGQYF. CDR3 coding DNA: TGCGCCAGCAGCACCCGGGACAGGGCAGGATACGGGCAGTATTTT.

A few counts support this clonotype. This could be a read error, since a much larger clone is one nucleotide away. The gene calls are TRBV7-2 and TRBJ2-3; tentative D call: TRBD2 (5 bases). Germline V gives CDR1 SGHTA, CDR2 FQGNSA. There are 18 residues in the CDR3. For the CDR3, the DNA is TGTGCCAGCGGCTTAGCGCTCGTCGACCGGGGTCGCACAGATACGCAGTATTTT. Amino acid sequence: CASGLALVDRGRTDTQYF.

This clonotype was seen repeatedly, ten times or more. The gene calls are TRBV2 and TRBJ1-1; a possible D gene is TRBD1 (5 bases). Germline V gene data show CDR1 as SNHLY and CDR2 as FYNNEI. V dropped 7 bases and J dropped 1 base, with 19 bases sitting between them. This CDR3 spans 16 amino acids. This chain's CDR3 is CASTLTVWGPNTEAFF. CDR3 in DNA: TGTGCCAGCACTTTGACCGTATGGGGCCCGAACACTGAAGCTTTCTTT.

The table lists this clonotype with many counts. The V call is TRBV6-1, the J call TRBJ1-2, with D possibly matching TRBD1 (5 bases). Germline V gives CDR1 MNHNS, CDR2 SASEGT. The V and J ends lost 6 bases and 3 bases respectively, with 14 bases between them. The CDR3 runs to 14 residues. CDR3 protein: CASSGGTEYYGYTF. In DNA, the CDR3 is TGTGCCAGCAGCGGCGGGACCGAATACTATGGCTACACCTTC.

This chain uses TRBV6-1 with TRBJ1-5; D is ambiguous. The CDR3 loop spans 14 amino acids. The germline V gene encodes CDR1 MNHNS and CDR2 SASEGT. The V end lost 6 bases, the J end lost 0 bases, and 9 bases lay between the germline ends. CDR3 nucleotide sequence: TGTGCCAGCAGAGTCACCCATAGCAATCAGCCCCAGCATTTT. It encodes CASRVTHSNQPQHF.

This clonotype was picked up many times. The genes are TRBV20-1 and TRBJ1-2, with 7 bases that match TRBD1. There are 14 residues in the CDR3. V shed 3 bases and J 3 bases; nucleotides not matched to a gene: 7. Germline CDR1 DFQATT, CDR2 SNEGSKA (reference sequence). Here the CDR3 reads CSASNDREYYGYTF. CDR3 DNA sequence: TGCAGTGCTAGCAATGACAGGGAATACTATGGCTACACCTTC.

The CDR3 coding sequence is TGTGCCAGCAGCTTAGCGGGTGACTTTAGAGCCCAAAAACTGTTTTTT. Translated, it gives CASSLAGDFRAQKLFF. This chain uses TRBV7-8 with TRBJ1-4; D unclear. Germline CDR1 is SGHVS and CDR2 is FQNEAQ. V was pared by 0 bases and J by 9 bases, with 17 bases between. The CDR3 covers 16 residues.

The gene calls are TRBV18 and TRBJ2-3, with 8 bases aligning to TRBD1. This CDR3 contains 15 residues. The J segment lost 5 bases and the V segment lost 0 bases, leaving 4 bases of the junction unmatched. The germline V gene encodes CDR1 KGHSH and CDR2 LQKENI. The CDR3 protein is CASSPPGQDRDTQYF. CDR3 nucleotides: TGTGCCAGCTCACCACCGGGACAGGATCGAGATACGCAGTATTTT.

There are many counts of this clonotype. The CDR3 is CASSDLVGLEAFF. CDR3 DNA: TGTGCCAGCAGTGATTTGGTCGGGCTTGAAGCTTTCTTT. V and J are TRBV2 and TRBJ1-1; D unclear. Trimming took 3 bases from V and 7 from J, leaving 12 bases between them. In germline, CDR1 is SNHLY, CDR2 FYNNEI. The CDR3 is 13 residues long.

This clonotype was seen a few times. V and J are TRBV3-1 and TRBJ2-1, with 7 bases matching TRBD2. Looked up from germline, CDR1 is LGHDT and CDR2 is YNNKEL (reference sequence). The junction had 10 bases not matched to a gene; V was cut back by 0 bases and J by 8 bases. The CDR3 extends over 16 amino acids. The CDR3 protein is CASSQDKGLGAHEQFF. For the CDR3, the DNA is TGTGCCAGCAGCCAAGATAAAGGACTAGGCGCCCATGAGCAGTTCTTC.

In this sample, this clonotype turned up many times. The rearrangement uses TRBV28 and TRBJ2-5, with D uncertain. Germline CDR1 MDHEN, CDR2 SYDVKM. Trimming left V 10 bases short and J 5 bases short, with 14 bases between. CDR3 length: 12 amino acids. The CDR3 DNA sequence: TGTGCCATTTCCTTAGCCTCCGAGACCCAGTACTTC. It codes for CAISLASETQYF.

This clonotype was detected many times. The rearrangement joins TRBV7-8 to TRBJ2-7; D not certain. Trimming shortened V by 2 bases and J by 2 bases, and 10 bases separated the two germline ends. Per the germline V gene, CDR1 is SGHVS and CDR2 is FQNEAQ. CDR3 size: 14 residues. The CDR3 DNA follows: TGTGCCAGCAGCTTAAACAAATATACCTACGAGCAGTACTTC. This gives the protein CASSLNKYTYEQYF.

This clonotype was seen many times. The chain uses TRBV12-3 or TRBV12-4 and TRBJ1-1; D gene unclear. Between the trimmed V and J ends, which lost 6 bases and 1 base, there was a span of 15 bases. The CDR3 is 15 residues long. CDR3 amino acids: CASSPLAGRNTEAFF. DNA of the CDR3: TGTGCCAGCAGCCCCCTAGCAGGCAGGAACACTGAAGCTTTCTTT.

This clonotype occurred many times. This chain links TRBV29-1 with TRBJ2-1; a weak D match, TRBD1 (6 bases). Germline-derived CDR1 and CDR2 are SQVTM and ANQGSEA. The CDR3 is 13 residues long. V lost 7 bases and J lost 3, with 13 bases in between. The CDR3 nucleotides read TGCAGCGGCCGGACAGAGCTCTACAATGAGCAGTTCTTC. It encodes CSGRTELYNEQFF.

This clonotype was seen ten or more times. The chain couples TRBV28 to TRBJ2-7; D gene ambiguous. The CDR3 has 15 residues. Trimming cost V 4 bases and J 0 bases, with 13 bases left between them. From germline, CDR1 is MDHEN and CDR2 SYDVKM. CDR3 amino acids: CASSSPDVVSYEQYF. In DNA, the CDR3 is TGTGCCAGCAGTTCCCCCGACGTTGTCTCCTACGAGCAGTACTTC.

This clonotype occurred many times. The gene calls are TRBV5-6 and TRBJ1-2, with 9 nucleotides matching TRBD1. The CDR3 has 14 residues. Germline V gene data show CDR1 as SGHDT and CDR2 as YYEEEE. V shed 4 bases and J 5 bases; nucleotides not matched to a gene: 6. The CDR3, as DNA: TGTGCCAGCAGCACCCGGACAGGGGAGTATGGCTACACCTTC. It codes for CASSTRTGEYGYTF.

This clonotype was counted many times. This chain joins TRBV11-2 and TRBJ2-7, with unresolved D. Germline loops: CDR1 SGHAT, CDR2 FQNNGV. V lost 0 bases, J lost 2 bases, and 11 bases lay in between. This CDR3 is 15 amino acids long. The CDR3 is CASSLEFSSTYEQYF. In DNA, the CDR3 is TGTGCCAGCAGCTTAGAGTTCAGCTCTACCTACGAGCAGTACTTC.